The present TCR beta chain was sequenced within a study of T cell repertoires in ileal Crohn's disease. This CDR3 has 15 residues. Unmatched junction bases numbered 8, after V lost 4 bases and J lost 5 bases. CDR1 is SGHRS, CDR2 YFSETQ, per germline. Sequenced by immunoSEQ multiplex PCR; TCRdb stores in-frame clones only, minus some. The top ten clones hold around 6.1% of a sample with 4,800 or so clones, 80% to 85% of them seen once. The sample taken for sequencing was ileal tissue. The J gene is TRBJ1-5, the V gene TRBV5-1; 8 nucleotides align to TRBD1. The TCR was taken from an adult with Crohn's disease. The CDR3 DNA reads as TGCGCCAGCAGCCCGAAGACAGGGGCAGATCAGCCCCAGCATTTT. Its translation is CASSPKTGADQPQHF.